This T cell receptor (beta chain) was identified in a study of blood T cell repertoires in COVID-19. Across the whole study: Some COVID-19 samples were acute and others convalescent; all came from the United States, Italy and Spain.

Original data processing: Amplifying reference gene primers gave estimates of nucleated cell counts. Measured with immunoSEQ multiplex PCR; TCRdb has only the in-frame clones, and not every one. Clone size and V and J calls were adopted from that table, with D and trimming inferred from the DNA. This sample has 91,000 or so clones, with about 87% found just once. Sequencing input: peripheral blood. This receptor was identified in a human donor in a cohort sampled during active COVID-19.

CDR3 bases: TGCAGTGCTAGTGGAGCAGCGAACTATGGCTACACCTTC. Translation gives CSASGAANYGYTF. This rearrangement joins TRBV20-1 to TRBJ1-2; the D is unclear. The germline gives CDR1 DFQATT, CDR2 SNEGSKA (reference sequence). This CDR3 has 13 residues. Trimming pared 3 bases from V and 2 bases from J, leaving 10 bases between.